This is a list of T cell receptor beta chains from one sample in a study of blood T cell dynamics during melanoma immunotherapy. Some clones are missing from TCRdb's copy, which holds only in-frame ones; the method was immunoSEQ multiplex PCR. The profile covers around 16,000 clones, with 85% to 95% appearing a single time and over 0.2% taken by the ten largest. Here the sequenced sample was effector memory CD8+ T cells from blood, taken from a patient treated with checkpoint blockade. These receptors came from a human donor with melanoma. Both conserved end residues are part of each CDR3. Fields, in order: D gene, J gene, clone size, CDR3 length, V gene, CDR3 protein, CDR3 DNA. The D gene is left open where the match is weak. Rows may omit the clone size; those that give it use once, few, many or a size class.

TRBD2,TRBJ2-1,-,15,TRBV27,CASSLLAASYNEQFF,TGTGCCAGCAGCTTACTAGCGGCCTCCTACAATGAGCAGTTCTTC
-,TRBJ2-2,-,15,TRBV19,CASREGTPRMGELFF,TGTGCCAGTAGAGAAGGGACACCCCGAATGGGGGAGCTGTTTTTT
-,TRBJ2-1,-,14,TRBV27,CATWSSPAYNEQFF,TGTGCCACCTGGTCTTCTCCGGCCTACAATGAGCAGTTCTTC
TRBD2,TRBJ2-1,-,13,TRBV29-1,CSVAGGGLGEQFF,TGCAGCGTTGCGGGCGGGGGTTTGGGGGAGCAGTTCTTC
TRBD1,TRBJ2-1,-,14,TRBV28,CANSGTGPHNEQFF,TGTGCCAACTCCGGGACAGGTCCCCACAATGAGCAGTTCTTC
TRBD2,TRBJ2-7,-,16,TRBV27,CASSLSRSGSSYEQYF,TGTGCCAGCAGTTTATCAAGGAGCGGGAGCTCCTACGAGCAGTACTTC
-,TRBJ2-7,-,15,TRBV2,CASIRTGPHSHEQYF,TGTGCCAGTATAAGAACAGGTCCACATAGCCACGAGCAGTACTTC
-,TRBJ1-2,-,12,TRBV6-5,CASSPEGDGYTF,TGTGCCAGCAGTCCGGAAGGGGACGGCTACACCTTC
TRBD1,TRBJ2-7,-,15,TRBV11-2,CASSLGTGAIYEQYF,TGTGCCAGCAGCTTAGGGACAGGAGCTATCTACGAGCAGTACTTC
-,TRBJ1-5,-,14,TRBV4-1,CASSQGSGLQPQHF,TGCGCCAGCAGCCAAGGGTCGGGGCTTCAGCCCCAGCATTTT
-,TRBJ1-5,-,15,TRBV19,CASSSTDHSNQPQHF,TGTGCCAGTAGTTCCACGGACCATAGCAATCAGCCCCAGCATTTT
-,TRBJ2-1,-,12,TRBV5-6,CASSLGGSQQFF,TGTGCCAGCAGCTTGGGGGGGAGCCAGCAGTTCTTC
TRBD2,TRBJ2-3,-,14,TRBV7-3,CASSRRRGADTQYF,TGTGCCAGCAGCCGGAGGCGGGGGGCAGATACGCAGTATTTT
TRBD1,TRBJ2-7,once,16,TRBV4-1,CASRHNDRDPLNEQYF,TGCGCCAGCAGGCATAATGACAGGGACCCCTTAAACGAGCAGTACTTC
-,TRBJ1-4,-,15,TRBV4-1,CASTLSEGTNEKLFF,TGCGCCAGCACCCTCTCGGAGGGAACTAATGAAAAACTGTTTTTT
TRBD2,TRBJ2-7,-,15,TRBV27,CASSFLAGGPYEQYF,TGTGCCAGCAGTTTCCTAGCGGGGGGTCCATACGAGCAGTACTTC
-,TRBJ2-1,-,11,TRBV27,CASSFGPVQFF,TGTGCCAGCAGTTTCGGACCCGTGCAGTTCTTC
TRBD1,TRBJ1-5,-,15,TRBV28,CASSSEGQGNQPQHF,TGTGCCAGCAGTAGCGAGGGACAGGGAAATCAGCCCCAGCATTTT
TRBD1,TRBJ2-7,-,15,TRBV27,CASNSGTGETYEQYF,TGTGCCAGCAATTCCGGGACAGGGGAGACCTACGAGCAGTACTTC
TRBD2,TRBJ2-7,-,17,TRBV2,CASSEAWLAATIYEQYF,TGTGCCAGCAGTGAAGCTTGGCTAGCGGCCACAATATACGAGCAGTACTTC
-,TRBJ2-7,-,14,TRBV13,CASGLGGLNYEQYF,TGTGCCAGCGGCCTAGGGGGATTAAACTACGAGCAGTACTTC
-,TRBJ2-7,once,17,TRBV27,CASSSEGRSGRFYEQYF,TGTGCCAGCAGTTCCGAGGGTCGGTCAGGTCGATTTTACGAGCAGTACTTC
TRBD1,TRBJ2-1,-,14,TRBV5-6,CASGDSSSYNEQFF,TGTGCCAGCGGGGACAGTAGCTCCTACAATGAGCAGTTCTTC
-,TRBJ2-7,-,13,TRBV6-5,CASSPGSLNEQYF,TGTGCCAGCAGCCCAGGCAGCTTGAACGAGCAGTACTTC
TRBD1,TRBJ2-1,-,13,TRBV19,CATRTGSYNEQFF,TGTGCCACAAGGACAGGCTCCTACAATGAGCAGTTCTTC
-,TRBJ1-1,-,13,TRBV5-8,CARDDNLNTEAFF,TGTGCCAGAGACGACAACCTGAACACTGAAGCTTTCTTT
-,TRBJ2-2,-,14,TRBV15,CATSRDMGPGELFF,TGTGCCACCAGCAGAGATATGGGTCCCGGGGAGCTGTTTTTT
-,TRBJ1-3,-,17,TRBV7-3,CASSSLPRDNSGNTIYF,TGTGCCAGCAGCTCCCTCCCCCGGGACAACTCTGGAAACACCATATATTTT
-,TRBJ2-1,-,11,TRBV10-3,CAIWAGNEQFF,TGTGCCATCTGGGCAGGCAATGAGCAGTTCTTC
TRBD2,TRBJ2-7,-,14,TRBV28,CASSLLAGPGEQYF,TGTGCCAGCAGTTTACTAGCGGGGCCAGGGGAGCAGTACTTC